Below, 8 T cell receptor beta chains from the same sample are listed, as sequenced in a study of T-cell memory formation after mild COVID-19. Each CDR3 protein is one row after TCRdb ran MiXCR on the 5' RACE reads. The table includes around 300,000 distinct CDR3 sequences, more than 13% detected once. Sequenced input: PBMCs or a T cell subset sorted from them (not recorded which). All receptors come from a man in his late teens or twenties who had mild COVID-19 (a few samples of this study predate the infection). Cell type and time point are not known.

This clonotype has at least ten counts. This chain connects TRBV12-3 or TRBV12-4 to TRBJ2-7, with 9 bases lining up with TRBD2. The trim removed 4 bases at V and 9 bases at J, leaving 16 bases unmatched. This CDR3 comprises 16 residues. For the CDR3, the DNA is TGTGCCAGCAGTTCCCCTTGGGCTAGCGGGGCTGGTCGGCAGTACTTC. Protein product: CASSSPWASGAGRQYF.

This clonotype was seen repeatedly, ten times or more. The V call is TRBV19, the J call TRBJ2-5, with no clear D. V was trimmed by 3 bases and J by 1 base, leaving 9 bases between them. The CDR3 is made up of 14 amino acids. Germline V gene data show CDR1 as LNHDA and CDR2 as SQIVND (reference sequence). The DNA for the CDR3 is TGTGCCAGTAGTATGACGGTTATCCAAGAGACCCAGTACTTC. The encoded protein is CASSMTVIQETQYF.

This clonotype was seen only a few times. The chain uses TRBV5-6 and TRBJ1-4, with 9 bases aligning to TRBD1. The CDR3 is 15 residues long. CDR1 is SGHDT, CDR2 YYEEEE, per germline. V dropped 4 bases and J dropped 4; count of bases not matched to a gene: 5. The DNA of the CDR3 is TGTGCCAGCAGCCTGGACAGGGGTTATAATGAAAAACTGTTTTTT. This encodes CASSLDRGYNEKLFF.

V gene TRBV29-1 combines with J gene TRBJ1-1; no clear D. V lost 4 bases, J lost 0 bases, and 6 bases lay in between. In germline, CDR1 is SQVTM, CDR2 ANQGSEA. The CDR3 consists of 12 residues. In nucleotides, the CDR3 is TGCAGCGTTGGGTTTATGAACACTGAAGCTTTCTTT. Protein product: CSVGFMNTEAFF.

This clonotype was detected only a few times. CDR3 sequence (DNA): TGTGCCAGCAGCTTAGGTTTCGGGGATCGAATTCGTCAGCCCCAGCATTTT. This gives the protein CASSLGFGDRIRQPQHF. The chain employs TRBV11-2 and TRBJ1-5, with D unclear. The germline CDR1 and CDR2 sequences are SGHAT and FQNNGV. The CDR3 is made up of 17 amino acids. V was shortened by 1 base and J by 6 bases, with 19 bases between the two germline ends.

This clonotype was seen a few times. The CDR3 DNA reads TGTGCCATCAGTGGGACAAACCAAGAGACCCAGTACTTC. Protein product: CAISGTNQETQYF. The chain links TRBV10-3 to TRBJ2-5; a weak D match, TRBD1 (5 bases). The germline V gene encodes CDR1 ENHRY and CDR2 SYGVKD. With 4 bases removed from V and 0 bases from J, the gap between germline ends came to 6 bases. This CDR3 region has 13 residues.

This clonotype was detected only a few times. The rearrangement uses TRBV4-1 and TRBJ2-7; maybe TRBD1 (6 bases). CDR1 MGHRA and CDR2 YSYEKL come from the germline V gene. The CDR3 consists of 13 residues. Trimming took off 4 bases at V and 6 bases at J, with 13 bases between the two ends. CDR3 coding DNA: TGCGCCAGCAGCCCGGGGCCCAGGGGCGAGCAGTACGTC. This sequence encodes CASSPGPRGEQYV.

The genes are TRBV20-1 and TRBJ1-3, with D maybe TRBD1 (6 bases). The CDR3 has 14 amino acids. The germline gives CDR1 DFQATT, CDR2 SNEGSKA (reference sequence). V was trimmed by 5 bases and J by 0 bases, leaving 11 bases between them. This CDR3 is CSAPRGPSGNTIYF. CDR3 DNA sequence: TGCAGTGCTCCACGGGGGCCCTCTGGAAACACCATATATTTT.